A single sample is the source of the 10 T cell receptor beta chains below, sequenced in a study of persistence of HIV-infected CD4 T cells. This nonspecific control used anti-CD3/anti-CD28 bead stimulation of CD4+ T cells. Responding CD4+ T cells were sorted by upregulation of both CD40 ligand and CD69. These receptors have no identified antigens. Sequencing used immunoSEQ version 4 in survey mode. Assay used: immunoSEQ multiplex PCR; TCRdb lists only in-frame clones, some missing. There are 35,000 to 55,000 clones in the sample; roughly 92% occur only once, and around 1.8% lies in the top ten. The input for sequencing was CD4+ T cells sorted from PBMCs after roughly 18-hour stimulation, taken from a patient who received antiretroviral therapy. These TCRs come from an adult man with HIV who was CMV-seropositive.

The CDR3 region has the DNA TGTGCCGCAGAGAGCTCTGGAAACACCATATATTTT. Amino acids: CAAESSGNTIYF. The V call is TRBV6-5, the J call TRBJ1-3; D gene uncertain. Trimming took off 11 bases at V and 0 bases at J, with 8 bases between the two ends. CDR1 is MNHEY and CDR2 is SVGAGI in the germline V gene. The CDR3 sequence is 12 residues long.

The chain links TRBV2 to TRBJ2-1; D assignment may be TRBD1 or TRBD2 (6 bases each). Germline-derived CDR1 and CDR2 are SNHLY and FYNNEI. V was trimmed by 3 bases and J by 2 bases, leaving 11 bases between them. This CDR3 is built from 15 residues. CDR3 nucleotides: TGTGCCAGCAGTGAGGGGGGCGGGGCCTACAATGAGCAGTTCTTC. Translated, it gives CASSEGGGAYNEQFF.

The V call is TRBV4-1, the J call TRBJ1-2; 8 bases align to TRBD1. Germline V lookup: CDR1 MGHRA, CDR2 YSYEKL. Trimming cost V 4 bases and J 0 bases; bases outside gene matches: 4. The CDR3 extends over 15 amino acids. The CDR3 loop reads CASSRGQGPNYGYTF. Written as DNA, the CDR3 is TGCGCCAGCAGCCGAGGACAGGGCCCTAACTATGGCTACACCTTC.

V gene TRBV19 combines with J gene TRBJ2-1; TRBD1 agrees at 7 bases. The junction had 4 bases not matched to a gene; V was cut back by 3 bases and J by 5 bases. CDR1 LNHDA and CDR2 SQIVND come from the germline V gene (reference sequence). The CDR3 is made up of 14 amino acids. CDR3 nucleotides: TGTGCCAGTAGTATCCGGGACAGAAACAATGAGCAGTTCTTC. The encoded protein is CASSIRDRNNEQFF.

The J gene is TRBJ1-2, the V gene TRBV6-5, with D uncertain. The V end lost 2 bases, the J end lost 0 bases, and 10 bases lay between the germline ends. Germline CDR1 reads MNHEY; CDR2 reads SVGAGI. This CDR3 is built from 15 residues. The CDR3 loop is CASSYMGISNYGYTF. CDR3 nucleotides: TGTGCCAGCAGTTACATGGGGATATCTAACTATGGCTACACCTTC.

This clone was recorded a few times. The chain joins TRBV7-9 to TRBJ1-3, with D maybe TRBD1 (5 bases). Germline values: CDR1 SEHNR, CDR2 FQNEAQ (reference sequence). V gave up 5 bases and J gave up 3 bases, with 11 bases separating them. The CDR3 is 14 residues long. The CDR3 region has the DNA TGTGCCAGCAGCCCATGGGACGGTGGAAACACCATATATTTT. Protein: CASSPWDGGNTIYF.

The chain couples TRBV2 to TRBJ2-7; the D is unclear. From germline, CDR1 is SNHLY and CDR2 FYNNEI. The CDR3 sequence is 11 residues long. The germline V and J ends were trimmed by 3 bases and 7 bases, with 7 bases remaining between them. CDR3 coding DNA: TGTGCCAGCAGTGAGGTCTGGGAGCAGTACTTC. It is translated as CASSEVWEQYF.

This rearrangement joins TRBV18 to TRBJ2-7; D gene ambiguous. Germline-derived CDR1 and CDR2 are KGHSH and LQKENI. The CDR3 runs to 14 residues. The V gene lost 1 base and the J gene lost 1 base, with 8 bases spanning the gap. As DNA, the CDR3 is TGTGCCAGCTCACCACGTGCGGAATCCTACGAGCAGTACTTC. Translating it yields CASSPRAESYEQYF.

The chain links TRBV3-1 (or the pseudogene TRBV3-2) to TRBJ2-7, with 9 bases aligning to TRBD1. This CDR3 has 17 residues. Germline V gene data show CDR1 as LGHDT and CDR2 as YNNKEL (reference sequence). V lost 4 bases and J lost 7; bases outside the gene matches: 17. CDR3 nucleotides: TGTGCCAGCAGCCGCCTTGGGGGAGGACAGGGGATGGGGGAGCAGTACTTC. It encodes CASSRLGGGQGMGEQYF.

V and J are TRBV7-2 and TRBJ2-1; D unclear. Per germline, CDR1 SGHTA and CDR2 FQGNSA. CDR3 length: 15 amino acids. Trimming took 7 bases from V and 4 from J, leaving 17 bases between them. This CDR3 reads CASNFGQSQYNEQFF. As DNA, the CDR3 is TGTGCCAGCAACTTCGGCCAAAGTCAATACAATGAGCAGTTCTTC.